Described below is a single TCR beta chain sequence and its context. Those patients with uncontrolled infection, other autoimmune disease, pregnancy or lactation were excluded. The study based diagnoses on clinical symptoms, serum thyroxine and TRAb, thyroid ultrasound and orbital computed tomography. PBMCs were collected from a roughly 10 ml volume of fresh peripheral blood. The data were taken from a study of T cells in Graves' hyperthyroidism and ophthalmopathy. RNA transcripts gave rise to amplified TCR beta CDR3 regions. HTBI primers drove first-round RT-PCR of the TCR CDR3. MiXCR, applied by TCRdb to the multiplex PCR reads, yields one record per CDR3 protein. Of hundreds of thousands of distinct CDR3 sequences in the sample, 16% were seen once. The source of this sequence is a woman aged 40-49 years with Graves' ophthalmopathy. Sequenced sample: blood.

CDR3 sequence reads: CASSTYGQLNTEAFF. The CDR3 nucleotides read TGTGCCAGCAGTACTTATGGACAGTTGAACACTGAAGCTTTCTTT. This chain links TRBV6-5 with TRBJ1-1; maybe TRBD1 (6 bases). In germline, CDR1 is MNHEY, CDR2 SVGAGI. The ends were cut back, 5 bases at V and 0 bases at J, with 13 bases in the middle. This CDR3 spans 15 amino acids.